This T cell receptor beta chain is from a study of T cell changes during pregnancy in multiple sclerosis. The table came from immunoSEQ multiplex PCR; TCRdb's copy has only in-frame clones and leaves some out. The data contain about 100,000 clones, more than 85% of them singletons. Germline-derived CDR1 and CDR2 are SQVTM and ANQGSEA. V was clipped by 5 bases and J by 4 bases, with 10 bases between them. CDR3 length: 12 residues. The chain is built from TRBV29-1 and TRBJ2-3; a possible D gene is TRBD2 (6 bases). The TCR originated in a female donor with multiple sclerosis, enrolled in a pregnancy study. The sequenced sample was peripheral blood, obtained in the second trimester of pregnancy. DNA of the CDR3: TGCAGCGTTTGGGACTTTTCAGATACGCAGTATTTT. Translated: CSVWDFSDTQYF.